This T cell receptor beta chain stems from a study of blood T cell repertoires in COVID-19. Per the original methods: Nucleated cell number was recorded as an estimate derived from reference gene primer amplification. The table came from immunoSEQ multiplex PCR; TCRdb's copy has only in-frame clones and leaves some out. V, J and clone size were drawn from that table, and D and trimming were deduced from the DNA. The data show about 150,000 clones, with 80% to 90% seen just once and approximately 8% held by the top ten. The CDR3 covers 14 residues. The V segment lost 3 bases and the J segment 4 bases; nucleotides outside the gene matches: 5. Per the germline V gene, CDR1 is LNHDA and CDR2 is SQIVND (reference sequence). All enrollees were roughly 18 to 90 years old and from about two dozen US areas. Participants had their cohort set by participant-reported clinical history. Recovered participants had two consecutive negative NP/OP PCR tests, healthcare professional clearance, or symptom resolution.

The TCR comes from a woman aged 45-60 years who had recovered from COVID-19. The sample consisted of PBMCs or T cells enriched from blood (not recorded which). The rearrangement joins TRBV19 to TRBJ2-7, with 8 bases identical to TRBD2. CDR3 in DNA: TGTGCCAGTAGTATCACGGGAGGGCCTTACGAGCAGTACTTC. It encodes CASSITGGPYEQYF. The full variable domain, rest sourced from reference TRBV19 and TRBJ2-7, is DGGITQSPKYLFRKEGQNVTLSCEQNLNHDAMYWYRQDPGQGLRLIYYSQIVNDFQKGDIAEGYSVSREKKESFPLTVTSAQKNPTAFYLCASSITGGPYEQYFGPGTRLTVT.